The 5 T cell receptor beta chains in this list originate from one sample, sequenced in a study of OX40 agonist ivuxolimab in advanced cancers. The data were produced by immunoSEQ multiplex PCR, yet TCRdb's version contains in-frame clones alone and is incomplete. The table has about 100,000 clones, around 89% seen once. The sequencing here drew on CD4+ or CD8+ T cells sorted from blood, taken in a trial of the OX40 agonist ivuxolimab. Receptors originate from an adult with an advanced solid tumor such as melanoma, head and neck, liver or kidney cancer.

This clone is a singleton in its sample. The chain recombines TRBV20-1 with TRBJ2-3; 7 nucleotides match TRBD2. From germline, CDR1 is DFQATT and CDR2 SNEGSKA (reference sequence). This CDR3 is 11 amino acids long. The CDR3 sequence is CSGGWGNTQYF. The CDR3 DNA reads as TGCAGCGGGGGGTGGGGGAATACGCAGTATTTT.

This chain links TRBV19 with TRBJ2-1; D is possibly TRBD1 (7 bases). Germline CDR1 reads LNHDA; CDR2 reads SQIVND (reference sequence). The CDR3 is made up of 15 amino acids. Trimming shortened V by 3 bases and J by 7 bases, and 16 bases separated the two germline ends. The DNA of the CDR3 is TGTGCCAGTAGTATGAGCAGGGGGGAATCGAATGAGCAGTTCTTC. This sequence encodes CASSMSRGESNEQFF.

The CDR3 protein is CASSYLITPRVSSYEQYF. The CDR3 region has the DNA TGCGCCAGCAGTTACTTGATTACCCCCAGGGTAAGCTCCTACGAGCAGTACTTC. The rearrangement uses TRBV10-1 and TRBJ2-7; a weak D match, TRBD1 (5 bases). V was trimmed by 5 bases and J by 0 bases, leaving 23 bases between them. Per germline, CDR1 WNHNN and CDR2 SYGVQD (reference sequence). The CDR3 covers 18 residues.

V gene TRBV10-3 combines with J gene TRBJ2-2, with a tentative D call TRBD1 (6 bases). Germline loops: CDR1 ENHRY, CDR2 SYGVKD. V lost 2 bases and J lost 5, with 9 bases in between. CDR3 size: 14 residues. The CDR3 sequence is CAISEGQPTGELFF. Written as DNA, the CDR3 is TGTGCCATCAGTGAGGGACAGCCTACCGGGGAGCTGTTTTTT.

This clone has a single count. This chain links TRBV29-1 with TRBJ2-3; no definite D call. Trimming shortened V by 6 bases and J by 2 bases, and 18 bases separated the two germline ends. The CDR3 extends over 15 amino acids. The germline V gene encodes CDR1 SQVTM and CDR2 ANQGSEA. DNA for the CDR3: TGCAGCGTCAAACGGGCTTCGGGCCTCACAGATACGCAGTATTTT. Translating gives CSVKRASGLTDTQYF.